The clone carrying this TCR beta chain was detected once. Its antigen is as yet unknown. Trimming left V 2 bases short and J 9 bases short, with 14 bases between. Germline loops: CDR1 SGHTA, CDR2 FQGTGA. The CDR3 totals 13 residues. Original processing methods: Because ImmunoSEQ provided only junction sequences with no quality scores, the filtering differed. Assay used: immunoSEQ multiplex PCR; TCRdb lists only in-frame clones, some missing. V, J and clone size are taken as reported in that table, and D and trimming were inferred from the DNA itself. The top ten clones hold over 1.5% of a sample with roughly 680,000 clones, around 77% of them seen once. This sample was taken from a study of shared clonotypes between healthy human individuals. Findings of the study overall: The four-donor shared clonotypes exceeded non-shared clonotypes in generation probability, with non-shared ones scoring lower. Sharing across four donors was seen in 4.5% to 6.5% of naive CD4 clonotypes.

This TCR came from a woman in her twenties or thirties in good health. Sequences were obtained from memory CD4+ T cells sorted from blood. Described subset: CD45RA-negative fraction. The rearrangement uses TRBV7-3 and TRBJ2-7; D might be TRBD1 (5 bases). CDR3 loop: CASSLSAGQGQYF. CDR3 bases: TGTGCCAGCAGCTTATCAGCCGGCCAGGGGCAGTACTTC. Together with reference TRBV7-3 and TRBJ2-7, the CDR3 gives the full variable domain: GAGVSQTPSNKVTEKGKYVELRCDPISGHTALYWYRQSLGQGPEFLIYFQGTGAADDSGLPNDRFFAVRPEGSVSTLKIQRTERGDSAVYLCASSLSAGQGQYFGPGTRLTVT.